The TCR beta chain under discussion was sequenced for a study of blood T cell repertoires in COVID-19. Study background: The United States, Italy and Spain were the sources of the acute and convalescent COVID-19 samples. Sample material is recorded as cDNA or gDNA derived from T cells, B-cell-depleted T cells, or PBMCs.

In the authors' methods: The assay estimated nucleated cells by amplifying reference gene primers. The data were produced by immunoSEQ multiplex PCR, yet TCRdb's version contains in-frame clones alone and is incomplete. V and J calls and clone size are those listed in that table; D and trimming were worked out from the DNA. Counted here are some 20,000 clones, more than 85% occurring once; the ten biggest clones make up approximately 11%. The germline CDR1 and CDR2 sequences are SGHNT and YYREEE (reference sequence). The CDR3 contains 15 residues. The germline V and J ends were trimmed by 2 bases and 2 bases, with 13 bases remaining between them.

The gene calls are TRBV5-4 and TRBJ2-5, with D perhaps matching TRBD2 (6 bases). Source material: peripheral blood. The origin of this receptor is a human donor in a cohort sampled during active COVID-19. DNA for the CDR3: TGTGCCAGCAGCTTAGTTAGCGGTCCTCAAGAGACCCAGTACTTC. Protein: CASSLVSGPQETQYF.